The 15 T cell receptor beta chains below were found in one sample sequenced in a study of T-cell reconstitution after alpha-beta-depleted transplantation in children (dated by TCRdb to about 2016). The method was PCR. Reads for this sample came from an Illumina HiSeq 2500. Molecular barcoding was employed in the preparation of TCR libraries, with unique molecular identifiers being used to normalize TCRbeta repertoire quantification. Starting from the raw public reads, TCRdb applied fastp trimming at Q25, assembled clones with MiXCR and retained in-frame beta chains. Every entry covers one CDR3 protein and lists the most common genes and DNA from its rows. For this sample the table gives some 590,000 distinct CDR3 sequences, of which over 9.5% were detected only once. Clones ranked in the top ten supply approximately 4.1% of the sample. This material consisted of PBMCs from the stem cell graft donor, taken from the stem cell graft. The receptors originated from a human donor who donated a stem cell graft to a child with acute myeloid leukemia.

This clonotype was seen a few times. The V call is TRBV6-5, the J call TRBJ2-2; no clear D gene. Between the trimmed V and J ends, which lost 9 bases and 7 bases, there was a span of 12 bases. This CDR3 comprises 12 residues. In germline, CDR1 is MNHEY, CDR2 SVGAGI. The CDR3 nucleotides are TGTGCCAGTACTGATGGGATCGGGGAGCTGTTTTTT. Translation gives CASTDGIGELFF.

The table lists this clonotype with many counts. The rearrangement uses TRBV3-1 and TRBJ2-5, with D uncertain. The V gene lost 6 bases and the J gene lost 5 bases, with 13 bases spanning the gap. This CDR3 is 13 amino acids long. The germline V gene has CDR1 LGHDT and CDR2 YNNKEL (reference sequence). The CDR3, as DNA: TGTGCCAGCAGGGAAGAGGTTGAGGAGACCCAGTACTTC. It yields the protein CASREEVEETQYF.

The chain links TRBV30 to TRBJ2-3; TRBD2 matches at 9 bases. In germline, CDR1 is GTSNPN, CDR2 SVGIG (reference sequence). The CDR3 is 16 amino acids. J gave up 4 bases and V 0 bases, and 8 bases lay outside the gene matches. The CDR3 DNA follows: TGTGCCTGGAGTGTTGATAGCGGGAGTCGGTCAGATACGCAGTATTTT. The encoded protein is CAWSVDSGSRSDTQYF.

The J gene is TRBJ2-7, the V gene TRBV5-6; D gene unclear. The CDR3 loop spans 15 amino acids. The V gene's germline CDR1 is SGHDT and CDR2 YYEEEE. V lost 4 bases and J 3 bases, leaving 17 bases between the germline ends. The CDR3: CASSPNYRPNYEQYF. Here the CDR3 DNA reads TGTGCCAGCAGCCCAAACTACCGACCCAACTACGAGCAGTACTTC.

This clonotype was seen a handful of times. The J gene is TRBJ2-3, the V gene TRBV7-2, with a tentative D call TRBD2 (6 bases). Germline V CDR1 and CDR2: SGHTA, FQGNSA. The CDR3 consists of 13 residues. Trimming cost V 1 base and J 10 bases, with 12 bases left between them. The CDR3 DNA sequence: TGTGCCAGCAGCTTAGTACGGGAGCGTTCGCAGTATTTT. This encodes CASSLVRERSQYF.

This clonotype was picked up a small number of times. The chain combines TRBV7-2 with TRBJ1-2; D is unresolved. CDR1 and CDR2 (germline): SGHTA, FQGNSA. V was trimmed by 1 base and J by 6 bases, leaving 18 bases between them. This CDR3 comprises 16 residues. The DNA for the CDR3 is TGTGCCAGCAGCTTAGATGGGCATCCTGCGGGTCATGGCTACACCTTC. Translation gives CASSLDGHPAGHGYTF.

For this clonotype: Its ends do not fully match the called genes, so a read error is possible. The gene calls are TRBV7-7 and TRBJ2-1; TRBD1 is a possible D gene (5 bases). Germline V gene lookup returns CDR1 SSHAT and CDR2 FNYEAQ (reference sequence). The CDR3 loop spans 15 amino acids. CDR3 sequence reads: CASSSSKGWSNEQFF. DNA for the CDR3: TGTGCTAGCAGCTCGAGTAAGGGGTGGTCCAATGAGCAGTTCTTC.

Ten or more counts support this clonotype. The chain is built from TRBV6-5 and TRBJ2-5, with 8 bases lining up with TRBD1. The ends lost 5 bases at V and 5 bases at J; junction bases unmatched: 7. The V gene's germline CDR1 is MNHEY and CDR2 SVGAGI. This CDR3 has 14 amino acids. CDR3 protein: CASSTQGARETQYF. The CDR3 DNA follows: TGTGCCAGCAGTACTCAGGGGGCGCGGGAGACCCAGTACTTC.

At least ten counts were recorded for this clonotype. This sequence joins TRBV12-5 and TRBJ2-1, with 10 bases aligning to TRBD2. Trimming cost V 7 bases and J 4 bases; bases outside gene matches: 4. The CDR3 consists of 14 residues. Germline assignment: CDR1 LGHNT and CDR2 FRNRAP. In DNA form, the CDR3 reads TGTGCTAGTGCCCCGGGACTAGCGTACAATGAGCAGTTCTTC. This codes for CASAPGLAYNEQFF.

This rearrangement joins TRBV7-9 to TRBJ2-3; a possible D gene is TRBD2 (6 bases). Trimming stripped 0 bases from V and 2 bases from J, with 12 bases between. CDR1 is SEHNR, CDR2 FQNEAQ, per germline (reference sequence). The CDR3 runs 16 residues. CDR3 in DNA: TGTGCCAGCAGCTTAGCCGGGAGAGGGAACACAGATACGCAGTATTTT. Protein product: CASSLAGRGNTDTQYF.

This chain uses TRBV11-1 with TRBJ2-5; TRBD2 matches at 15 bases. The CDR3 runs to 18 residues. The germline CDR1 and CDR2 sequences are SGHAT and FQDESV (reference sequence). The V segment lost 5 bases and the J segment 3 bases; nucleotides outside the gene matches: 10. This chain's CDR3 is CASSVGLAGGHGEETQYF. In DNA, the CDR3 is TGTGCCAGCAGCGTCGGACTAGCGGGAGGGCACGGAGAAGAGACCCAGTACTTC.

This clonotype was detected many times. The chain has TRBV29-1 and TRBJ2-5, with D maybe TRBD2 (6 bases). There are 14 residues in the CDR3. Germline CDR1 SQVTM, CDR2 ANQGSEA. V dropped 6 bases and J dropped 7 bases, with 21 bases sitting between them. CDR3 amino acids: CSVTEGTLKGTQYF. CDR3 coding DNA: TGCAGCGTCACTGAGGGGACTTTGAAAGGGACCCAGTACTTC.

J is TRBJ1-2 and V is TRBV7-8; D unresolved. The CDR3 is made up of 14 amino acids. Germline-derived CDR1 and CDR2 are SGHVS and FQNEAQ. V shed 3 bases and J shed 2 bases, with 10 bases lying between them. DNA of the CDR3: TGTGCCAGCAGCTTGTTTAGAGCAAACTATGGCTACACCTTC. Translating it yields CASSLFRANYGYTF.

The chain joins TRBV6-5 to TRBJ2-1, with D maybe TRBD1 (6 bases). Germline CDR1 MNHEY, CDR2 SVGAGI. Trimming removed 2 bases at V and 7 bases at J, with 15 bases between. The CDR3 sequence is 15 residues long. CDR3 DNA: TGTGCCAGCAGTTACGGGGGCCTCGTCGGAAATGAGCAGTTCTTC. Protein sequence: CASSYGGLVGNEQFF.

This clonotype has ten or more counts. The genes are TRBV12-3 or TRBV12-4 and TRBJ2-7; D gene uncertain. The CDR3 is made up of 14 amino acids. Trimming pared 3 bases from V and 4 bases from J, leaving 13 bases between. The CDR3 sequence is CASSFNLLGYEQYF. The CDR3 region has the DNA TGTGCCAGCAGTTTTAATCTCTTAGGATACGAGCAGTACTTC.